This is a list of T cell receptor beta chains from one sample in a study of blood T cells in healthy people across ages. A single record per CDR3 protein comes from TCRdb applying MiXCR to the 5' RACE reads. The sample contains approximately 1.5 million distinct CDR3 sequences, 30% to 40% of which appear only once. Sequencing was done on a sample of blood. These receptors were taken from a woman in her twenties or thirties in good health. Both conserved end residues are part of each CDR3. Fields, in order: J gene, D gene, clone size, V gene, CDR3 DNA, CDR3 protein. D genes are given only for firm matches. A row's size may be missing; if present it is once, few, many or a size class.

TRBJ1-5,-,-,TRBV5-1,TGCGCCAGCAGCTTGGAGGGGCAAAGGGGGCAGCCCCAGCATTTT,CASSLEGQRGQPQHF
TRBJ2-7,-,few,TRBV5-1,TGCGCCAGCAGCTTGGTTCCAGGGTCAGCCTACGAGCAGTACTTC,CASSLVPGSAYEQYF
TRBJ2-5,TRBD2,-,TRBV5-1,TGCGCCAGCAGCTTTACGGGAGGGCCAGTCGGCGAGACCCAGTACTTC,CASSFTGGPVGETQYF
TRBJ2-5,-,-,TRBV7-2,TGTGCCTGCAGCCCCCGGGACCAAGAGACCCAGTACTTC,CACSPRDQETQYF
TRBJ1-2,TRBD1,-,TRBV20-1,TGCAGTGCTAGAGCTCCTCGGCCAGGGGGTGGCTACACCTTC,CSARAPRPGGGYTF
TRBJ2-1,-,few,TRBV20-1,TGCAGTGCTCGAAGGAGGGCTGGGAATGAGCAGTTCTTC,CSARRRAGNEQFF
TRBJ2-2,-,-,TRBV10-3,TGTGCCATCCATAAAGTTGGGCCGGCGAACACCGGGGAGCTGTTTTTT,CAIHKVGPANTGELFF
TRBJ2-1,TRBD2,few,TRBV10-3,TGTGCCATCAGTAAAATGGGGGGGTTAGGGAATGAGCAGTTCTTC,CAISKMGGLGNEQFF
TRBJ2-2,TRBD2,-,TRBV7-9,TGTGCCAGCAGCTTACCCACTAGCGGGGGAGCCGGGGAGCTGTTTTTT,CASSLPTSGGAGELFF
TRBJ2-5,-,few,TRBV10-3,TGTGCCATCAGTGAGTCGGGCGGGACCCAAGAGACCCAGTACTTC,CAISESGGTQETQYF
TRBJ2-7,-,-,TRBV11-2,TGTGCCAGCAGCTTGGCTGACACAGGACACGAGCAGTACTTC,CASSLADTGHEQYF
TRBJ1-5,-,many,TRBV4-1,TGCGCCAGCAGCCAAGGGGTGAGCAATCAGCCCCAGCATTTT,CASSQGVSNQPQHF
TRBJ1-1,TRBD1,-,TRBV6-6,TGTGCCAGCAGTTACTCGACAGGGCACAATATGAACACTGAAGCTTTCTTT,CASSYSTGHNMNTEAFF